These 20 T cell receptor beta chains originate from one sample sequenced in a study of blood T cells in healthy people across ages. Sample-barcoded 5' priming and a J-beta primer mix drove a second PCR of about 6 to 11 cycles. TCRdb re-called the 5' RACE reads through MiXCR, storing one row per CDR3 protein. The data hold about 1.4 million distinct CDR3 sequences, with approximately 59% observed a single time. Sequencing was carried out using blood. These receptors were taken from a man younger than 35 in good health.

The CDR3: CASSYHGLAGGSETQYF. DNA of the CDR3: TGTGCCAGCAGTTACCATGGGCTAGCGGGGGGTTCAGAGACCCAGTACTTC. V usage is TRBV6-5 and J usage is TRBJ2-5; 11 bases line up with TRBD2. The CDR3 consists of 17 residues. Germline V gene sequence: CDR1 MNHEY, CDR2 SVGAGI. Trimming at V came to 2 bases and at J to 4 bases, leaving 9 bases not matched to a gene.

This rearrangement joins TRBV5-4 to TRBJ2-3, with D tentatively TRBD2 (6 bases). Germline CDR1 reads SGHNT; CDR2 reads YYREEE (reference sequence). The V end lost 3 bases, the J end lost 2 bases, and 19 bases lay between the germline ends. The CDR3 runs to 17 residues. In nucleotides, the CDR3 is TGTGCCAGCAGCTCGACCGCGACTAGTCGATCCACAGATACGCAGTATTTT. Translated: CASSSTATSRSTDTQYF.

This clonotype was picked up a small number of times. This chain connects TRBV28 to TRBJ1-2, with a tentative D call TRBD1 (6 bases). Germline V gives CDR1 MDHEN, CDR2 SYDVKM. Trimming pared 5 bases from V and 7 bases from J, leaving 17 bases between. This CDR3 has 14 residues. CDR3 amino acids: CASSLVGGGGGYTF. As DNA, the CDR3 is TGTGCCAGCAGTCTCGTGGGCGGAGGGGGTGGCTACACCTTC.

The chain links TRBV6-2 or TRBV6-3 to TRBJ2-1; 8 bases match TRBD2. Losses at the gene ends were 0 bases for V and 8 bases for J; bases not matched to a gene: 9. CDR1 is MNHEY and CDR2 is SVGEGT in the germline V gene. The CDR3 covers 16 residues. CDR3 residues: CASSYSGTRQSYEQFF. The DNA for the CDR3 is TGTGCCAGCAGTTACTCCGGGACTAGGCAATCGTATGAGCAGTTCTTC.

This clonotype was counted only a few times. The rearrangement links TRBV15 to TRBJ2-3; 12 positions agree with TRBD2. Germline V lookup: CDR1 LNHNV, CDR2 YYDKDF (reference sequence). J gave up 4 bases and V 3 bases, and 2 bases lay outside the gene matches. This CDR3 contains 15 residues. The CDR3 DNA is TGTGCCACCAGCAGGACTAGCGGGAGATCAGATACGCAGTATTTT. Amino acids: CATSRTSGRSDTQYF.

The rearrangement joins TRBV20-1 to TRBJ1-2, with D unresolved. Trimming shortened V by 4 bases and J by 2 bases, and 11 bases separated the two germline ends. The CDR3 consists of 13 residues. CDR1 and CDR2 (germline): DFQATT, SNEGSKA (reference sequence). The CDR3 sequence is CSAKNLENYGYTF. The CDR3 region has the DNA TGCAGTGCTAAGAACCTTGAGAACTATGGCTACACCTTC.

V and J are TRBV10-3 and TRBJ2-2; 11 bases fit TRBD2. The CDR3 totals 17 residues. Germline V gene sequence: CDR1 ENHRY, CDR2 SYGVKD. With 3 bases clipped from V and 3 bases from J, the junction kept 6 bases outside the gene matches. CDR3 nucleotides: TGTGCCATCAGTGACTCGGGACTAGCGGCGGACACCGGGGAGCTGTTTTTT. Its translation is CAISDSGLAADTGELFF.

The V gene is TRBV11-2, the J gene TRBJ1-2; D remains unclear. CDR3 length equals 13 residues. Trimming took 4 bases from V and 8 from J, leaving 14 bases between them. Looked up from germline, CDR1 is SGHAT and CDR2 is FQNNGV. CDR3 amino acids: CASSSQRVDGYTF. CDR3 nucleotides: TGTGCCAGCAGCTCACAAAGAGTGGACGGCTACACCTTC.

This clonotype was recorded a few times. V and J are TRBV28 and TRBJ2-6; D unclear. This CDR3 is 15 amino acids long. V lost 8 bases and J 0 bases, leaving 11 bases between the germline ends. The germline gives CDR1 MDHEN, CDR2 SYDVKM. The CDR3 region has the DNA TGTGCCAGCTGTCAGGCGATCTCTGGGGCCAACGTCCTGACTTTC. Its translation: CASCQAISGANVLTF. The full variable domain, with the rest looked up from reference TRBV28 and TRBJ2-6, is DVKVTQSSRYLVKRTGEKVFLECVQDMDHENMFWYRQDPGLGLRLIYFSYDVKMKEKGDIPEGYSVSREKKERFSLILESASTNQTSMYLCASCQAISGANVLTFGAGSRLTVL.

The chain combines TRBV2 with TRBJ2-4; 9 bases are a match to TRBD2. Near its end, the DNA agrees better with TRBJ2-7, so the J call may be wrong. Per germline, CDR1 SNHLY and CDR2 FYNNEI. This CDR3 comprises 14 residues. In DNA form, the CDR3 reads TGTGCCAGCAGTGAATTCCCTAGCGGGGACGAGCAGTACTTC. Translation gives CASSEFPSGDEQYF.

CDR3 bases: TGCAGTGCTTCGGGCCCGATGAATAGGGACACCATATATTTT. This translates into CSASGPMNRDTIYF. The J gene is TRBJ1-3, the V gene TRBV20-1; D not resolved. The V gene's germline CDR1 is DFQATT and CDR2 SNEGSKA (reference sequence). V was clipped by 5 bases and J by 8 bases, with 19 bases between them. The CDR3 runs to 14 residues.

This clonotype was observed a single time. The chain employs TRBV7-9 and TRBJ1-1; a possible D gene is TRBD1 (5 bases). In germline, CDR1 is SEHNR, CDR2 FQNEAQ (reference sequence). V lost 2 bases, J lost 3 bases, and 19 bases lay in between. The CDR3 covers 17 residues. In DNA form, the CDR3 reads TGTGCCAGCAGCTTATTCCCCAGGAAACAGGCATACACTGAAGCTTTCTTT. It yields the protein CASSLFPRKQAYTEAFF.

The V call is TRBV20-1, the J call TRBJ1-6; 7 bases are a match to TRBD1. The CDR3 runs 15 residues. Germline V gene data show CDR1 as DFQATT and CDR2 as SNEGSKA (reference sequence). J lost 7 bases, V lost 3 bases, and 9 bases had no gene match. The CDR3 DNA reads TGCAGTGCTAGGGAACAGGGGACTAGGAATTCACCCCTCCACTTT. Encoded protein: CSAREQGTRNSPLHF.

The chain carries TRBV25-1 and TRBJ1-1; TRBD1 aligns across 8 bases. Losses at the gene ends were 1 base for V and 4 bases for J; bases not matched to a gene: 5. This CDR3 comprises 15 residues. Germline V lookup: CDR1 MGHDK, CDR2 SYGVNS. The CDR3 loop reads CASSEFLDRATEAFF. The CDR3 DNA follows: TGTGCCAGCAGTGAATTTTTGGACAGGGCCACTGAAGCTTTCTTT.

The J gene is TRBJ1-1, the V gene TRBV5-6; D unclear. Germline values: CDR1 SGHDT, CDR2 YYEEEE. Trimming took 2 bases from V and 3 from J, leaving 8 bases between them. This CDR3 has 13 residues. CDR3 nucleotides: TGTGCCAGCAGCTTCCTGGGGTACACTGAAGCTTTCTTT. It encodes CASSFLGYTEAFF.

Here the CDR3 DNA reads TGTGCCAGCAGCCTAGTGGTAGGGGGACTCTCTAACACCGGGGAGCTGTTTTTT. Translated, it gives CASSLVVGGLSNTGELFF. V is TRBV11-2 and J is TRBJ2-2, with D perhaps matching TRBD1 or TRBD2 (6 bases each). V dropped 5 bases and J dropped 2 bases, with 21 bases sitting between them. Germline CDR1 is SGHAT and CDR2 is FQNNGV. This CDR3 has 18 residues.

This clonotype has only one observation. The chain is built from TRBV18 and TRBJ2-5; 8 bases map to TRBD1. The J call may not be correct, given that the DNA end is closer to TRBJ2-7. Germline V gene data show CDR1 as KGHSH and CDR2 as LQKENI. This CDR3 has 13 residues. CDR3 sequence (DNA): TGTGCCAGCTCACTGACAGGGGAAAACGAGCAGTACTTC. It specifies CASSLTGENEQYF.

This rearrangement joins TRBV7-9 to TRBJ1-2; D is unresolved. This CDR3 has 15 amino acids. Per the germline V gene, CDR1 is SEHNR and CDR2 is FQNEAQ (reference sequence). V was pared by 3 bases and J by 3 bases, with 14 bases between. The CDR3 here is CASSFRPGLDYGYTF. CDR3 bases: TGTGCCAGCAGCTTCAGACCGGGCCTAGACTATGGCTACACCTTC.

V and J are TRBV12-3 or TRBV12-4 and TRBJ2-2; D is unclear. This CDR3 contains 16 residues. Trimming shortened V by 5 bases and J by 3 bases, and 16 bases separated the two germline ends. Here the CDR3 reads CASSPGDRRDTGELFF. The CDR3 bases are TGTGCCAGCAGTCCTGGCGACCGTAGAGACACCGGGGAGCTGTTTTTT.

The chain combines TRBV10-3 with TRBJ1-5; tentatively, D is TRBD1 (5 bases). Germline V gene data show CDR1 as ENHRY and CDR2 as SYGVKD. Trimming removed 6 bases at V and 2 bases at J, with 14 bases between. The CDR3 is 15 amino acids. DNA for the CDR3: TGTGCCATCAGCCCTTGGGGCTCGGGCAATCAGCCCCAGCATTTT. Protein sequence: CAISPWGSGNQPQHF.